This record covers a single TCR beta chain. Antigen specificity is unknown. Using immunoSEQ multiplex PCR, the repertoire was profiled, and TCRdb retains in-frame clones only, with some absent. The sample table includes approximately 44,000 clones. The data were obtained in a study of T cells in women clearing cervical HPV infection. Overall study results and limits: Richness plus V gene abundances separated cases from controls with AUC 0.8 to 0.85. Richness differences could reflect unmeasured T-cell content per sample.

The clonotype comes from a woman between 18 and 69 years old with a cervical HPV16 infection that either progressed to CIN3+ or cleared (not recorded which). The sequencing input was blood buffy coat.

The CDR3 reads CASSLRGGSSYNEQFF. CDR3 DNA, as far as it was read: TGCGCCAGCAGCTTGCGTGGCGGGAGCTCCTACAATGAG. The genes are TRBV5-1 and TRBJ2-1; TRBD2 matches at 7 bases. The read falls 3 residues short of the CDR3 end, and the missing part is taken from the germline J gene. Unmatched junction bases numbered 4, after V lost 1 base and J lost 0 bases. This CDR3 region has 16 residues. Germline assignment: CDR1 SGHRS and CDR2 YFSETQ. Full variable domain (outside the CDR3, taken from reference TRBV5-1 and TRBJ2-1): KAGVTQTPRYLIKTRGQQVTLSCSPISGHRSVSWYQQTPGQGLQFLFEYFSETQRNKGNFPGRFSGRQFSNSRSEMNVSTLELGDSALYLCASSLRGGSSYNEQFFGPGTRLTVL.